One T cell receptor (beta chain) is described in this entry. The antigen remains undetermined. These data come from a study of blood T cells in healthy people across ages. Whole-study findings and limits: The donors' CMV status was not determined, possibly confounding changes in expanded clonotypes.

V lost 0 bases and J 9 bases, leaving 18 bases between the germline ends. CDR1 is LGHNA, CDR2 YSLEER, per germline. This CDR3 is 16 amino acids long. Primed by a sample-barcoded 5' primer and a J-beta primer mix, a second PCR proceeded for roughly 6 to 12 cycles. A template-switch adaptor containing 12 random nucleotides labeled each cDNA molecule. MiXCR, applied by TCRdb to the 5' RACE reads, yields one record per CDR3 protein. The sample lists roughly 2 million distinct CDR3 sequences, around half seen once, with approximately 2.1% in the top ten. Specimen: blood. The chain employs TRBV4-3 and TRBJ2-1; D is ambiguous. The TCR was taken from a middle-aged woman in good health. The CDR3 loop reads CASSQEGSLELSEQFF. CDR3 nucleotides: TGCGCCAGCAGCCAAGAAGGCAGCCTAGAACTCAGTGAGCAGTTCTTC.